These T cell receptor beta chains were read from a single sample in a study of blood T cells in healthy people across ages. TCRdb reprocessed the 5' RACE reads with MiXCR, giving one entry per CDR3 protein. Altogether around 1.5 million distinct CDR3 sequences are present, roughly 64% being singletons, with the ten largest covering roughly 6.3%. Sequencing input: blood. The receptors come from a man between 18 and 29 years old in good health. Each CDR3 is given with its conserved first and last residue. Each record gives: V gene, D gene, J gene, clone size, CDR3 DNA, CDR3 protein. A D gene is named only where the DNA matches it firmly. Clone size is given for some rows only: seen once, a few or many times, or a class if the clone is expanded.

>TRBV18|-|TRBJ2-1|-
TGTGCCAGCGCAATGAGGGGGAATGAGCAGTTCTTC
CASAMRGNEQFF
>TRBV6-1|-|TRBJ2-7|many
TGTGCCAGCAGTGAAGGGAGGGATGGTGGAAACGAGCAGTACTTC
CASSEGRDGGNEQYF
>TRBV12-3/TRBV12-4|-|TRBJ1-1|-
TGTGCCAGCAGTTTAAGGAATTCGAACACTGAAGCTTTCTTT
CASSLRNSNTEAFF
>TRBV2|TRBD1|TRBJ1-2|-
TGTGCCAGCAGACCCCGACAGGGTAACTATGGCTACACCTTC
CASRPRQGNYGYTF
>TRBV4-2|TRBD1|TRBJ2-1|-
TGTGCCAGCAGCCCCGAGGGGGCTATTAACAATGAGCAGTTCTTC
CASSPEGAINNEQFF
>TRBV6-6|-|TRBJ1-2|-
TGTGCCAGCAGTTACTCGCGGCCATTTGAGGGGCTCCTCTACACCTTC
CASSYSRPFEGLLYTF
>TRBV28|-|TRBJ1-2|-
TGTGCCAGCAGCCTGACTACAGGGTTCTATGGCTACACCTTC
CASSLTTGFYGYTF
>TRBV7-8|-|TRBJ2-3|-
TGTGCCAGCAGCTACCCCACTCCGGGGGCGGTAGATACGCAGTATTTT
CASSYPTPGAVDTQYF
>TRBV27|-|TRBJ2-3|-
TGTGCCAGCAGAGATTACAGGGCTGGGATGGCAGATACGCAGTATTTT
CASRDYRAGMADTQYF
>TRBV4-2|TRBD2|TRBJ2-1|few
TGTGCCAGCAGCAAAGAGCGGGGGGTCTTCTCCTACAATGAGCAGTTCTTC
CASSKERGVFSYNEQFF